These 23 T cell receptor beta chains share one sample of origin, sequenced in a study of blood T cells in healthy people across ages. Through a sample-barcoded 5' primer and a J-beta primer mix, a second PCR was run for about 6 to 12 cycles. MiXCR, applied by TCRdb to the 5' RACE reads, yields one record per CDR3 protein. This sample carries 1.5 million to 2 million distinct CDR3 sequences, roughly 27% of them seen once, and the ten largest clones take 7.7%. Sequencing was carried out using blood. The source of these receptors is a woman in her thirties in good health.

This clonotype was counted between two and nine times. V usage is TRBV5-1 and J usage is TRBJ1-2; D is ambiguous. Germline V gives CDR1 SGHRS, CDR2 YFSETQ. V was clipped by 2 bases and J by 8 bases, with 13 bases between them. The CDR3 is made up of 13 amino acids. The CDR3 region has the DNA TGCGCCAGCAGCTTACCCCCCGCGGAAGGCTACACCTTC. This encodes CASSLPPAEGYTF.

This clonotype occurred many times. This chain joins TRBV12-3 or TRBV12-4 and TRBJ2-5; 7 nucleotides line up with TRBD2. This CDR3 comprises 13 residues. V lost 4 bases to trimming and J lost 5 bases; unmatched junction nucleotides: 4. The CDR3 loop reads CASSWTGGETQYF. CDR3 DNA: TGTGCCAGCAGTTGGACCGGGGGGGAGACCCAGTACTTC.

The chain recombines TRBV7-2 with TRBJ2-3, with a possible D match to TRBD2 (6 bases). Germline assignment: CDR1 SGHTA and CDR2 FQGNSA. The V end was cut by 11 bases, the J end by 6 bases, with 18 bases between. The CDR3 totals 13 residues. As DNA, the CDR3 is TGTGCCGTCGGGGGAGGCGGTAGGGATACGCAGTATTTT. Translating gives CAVGGGGRDTQYF. Full variable domain (rest looked up from reference TRBV7-2 and TRBJ2-3): GAGVSQSPSNKVTEKGKDVELRCDPISGHTALYWYRQSLGQGLEFLIYFQGNSAPDKSGLPSDRFSAERTGGSVSTLTIQRTQQEDSAVYLCAVGGGGRDTQYFGPGTRLTVL.

Comments on this clonotype: A clone one base away is much larger, so this may be a read error. The chain joins TRBV7-8 to TRBJ2-7; the D is unclear. Germline lookup yields CDR1 SGHVS and CDR2 FQNEAQ. The ends were cut back, 9 bases at V and 7 bases at J, with 13 bases in the middle. The length of the CDR3 is 11 residues. CDR3 sequence: CASLLKNEQYF. CDR3 coding DNA: TGTGCCAGTCTTTTGAAGAATGAGCAGTACTTC.

The rearrangement joins TRBV4-1 to TRBJ2-1, with D possibly matching TRBD2 (6 bases). The CDR3 runs 18 residues. Trimming cost V 1 base and J 9 bases, with 25 bases left between them. Germline CDR1 and CDR2: MGHRA and YSYEKL. As DNA, the CDR3 is TGCGCCAGCAGCCAAGGTCGGCAGAGCGGGCGCGCCGGGAGTGAGCAGTTCTTC. Its protein product is CASSQGRQSGRAGSEQFF.

This clonotype was counted only a few times. This chain uses TRBV10-2 with TRBJ2-2, with D possibly called TRBD1 or TRBD2 (5 bases each). Germline CDR1 and CDR2: WSHSY and SAAADI. V was pared by 8 bases and J by 1 base, with 11 bases between. The CDR3 runs 14 residues. CDR3 region: CASRDGQNTGELFF. CDR3 nucleotides: TGCGCCAGCCGGGACGGGCAGAACACCGGGGAGCTGTTTTTT.

This clonotype occurred a few times. The rearrangement uses TRBV12-3 or TRBV12-4 and TRBJ1-2; 11 bases agree with TRBD1. Trimming took 7 bases from V and 4 from J; bases not matched to a gene: 11. The CDR3 sequence is 16 residues long. The CDR3 region is CASTPERGTGGYGYTF. CDR3 in DNA: TGTGCCAGCACCCCTGAAAGGGGGACAGGGGGCTATGGCTACACCTTC.

Only a few counts were recorded for this clonotype. The V call is TRBV12-3 or TRBV12-4, the J call TRBJ2-2; a possible D gene is TRBD2 (6 bases). Trimming removed 3 bases from V and 7 bases from J, with 12 bases in between. The CDR3 is made up of 14 amino acids. This CDR3 is CASSFVGGVGELFF. CDR3 DNA: TGTGCCAGCAGTTTCGTCGGGGGAGTCGGGGAGCTGTTTTTT.

This clonotype came up a few times. V gene TRBV6-6 combines with J gene TRBJ2-7, with unresolved D. Germline loops: CDR1 MNHNY, CDR2 SVGAGI (reference sequence). The CDR3 covers 12 residues. V shed 6 bases and J shed 5 bases, with 11 bases lying between them. The DNA for the CDR3 is TGTGCCAGCAGCCAGAACCTGAACGAGCAGTACTTC. Amino acid sequence: CASSQNLNEQYF.

V usage is TRBV7-2 and J usage is TRBJ2-7; a weak D match, TRBD2 (5 bases). In germline, CDR1 is SGHTA, CDR2 FQGNSA. The CDR3 is 17 residues long. Trimming shortened V by 1 base and J by 0 bases, and 16 bases separated the two germline ends. The CDR3 protein is CASSLGPLATSSYEQYF. Written as DNA, the CDR3 is TGTGCCAGCAGCTTAGGGCCTCTAGCAACGAGCTCCTACGAGCAGTACTTC.

The chain joins TRBV29-1 to TRBJ1-1; no reliable D call. The CDR3 has 13 residues. V dropped 5 bases and J dropped 7 bases, with 17 bases sitting between them. Looked up from germline, CDR1 is SQVTM and CDR2 is ANQGSEA. The chain's CDR3 is CSVLGGQKDEAFF. For the CDR3, the DNA is TGCAGCGTTCTGGGCGGGCAGAAAGATGAAGCTTTCTTT.

The chain has TRBV12-3 or TRBV12-4 and TRBJ2-7; possible D gene TRBD2, 5 bases. The CDR3 consists of 15 residues. With 7 bases removed from V and 7 bases from J, the gap between germline ends came to 23 bases. CDR3 in DNA: TGTGCCAGCACCCCGACTACCCAGTACAACAATGAGCAGTACTTC. Protein: CASTPTTQYNNEQYF.

The chain couples TRBV12-3 or TRBV12-4 to TRBJ2-3, with a weak D call TRBD1 (6 bases). Trimming removed 4 bases from V and 4 bases from J, with 18 bases in between. This CDR3 contains 16 residues. The CDR3 region is CASSSWTAEEADTQYF. The CDR3, as DNA: TGTGCCAGCAGTTCGTGGACAGCCGAGGAGGCAGATACGCAGTATTTT.

The chain carries TRBV2 and TRBJ1-4; TRBD1 is a possible D gene (6 bases). From germline, CDR1 is SNHLY and CDR2 FYNNEI. CDR3 size: 15 residues. V was clipped by 6 bases and J by 6 bases, with 17 bases between them. The CDR3 nucleotides read TGTGCCAGCAGCGAGGAAGGGGGGTTGGATGAAAAACTGTTTTTT. It codes for CASSEEGGLDEKLFF.

As to this clonotype: This may be a read error, as it is one base from a much larger clone. This chain connects TRBV12-5 to TRBJ2-4, with a weak D call TRBD1 (5 bases). Germline CDR1 and CDR2: LGHNT and FRNRAP. The CDR3 loop spans 14 amino acids. The chain's CDR3 is CVSGLGQGPQEQYF. CDR3 DNA sequence: TGTGTTAGTGGTTTGGGGCAGGGCCCCCAGGAGCAGTACTTC. The variable domain in full, completed from reference TRBV12-5 and TRBJ2-4, reads DARVTQTPRHKVTEMGQEVTMRCQPILGHNTVFWYRQTMMQGLELLAYFRNRAPLDDSGMPKDRFSAEMPDATLATLKIQPSEPRDSAVYFCVSGLGQGPQEQYFGAGTRLSVL.

This clonotype came up a few times. J is TRBJ2-5 and V is TRBV25-1; D perhaps matches TRBD2 (5 bases). V dropped 3 bases and J dropped 5 bases, with 16 bases sitting between them. CDR3 length: 15 amino acids. Germline CDR1 and CDR2: MGHDK and SYGVNS. CDR3 sequence: CASSDSTRPGETQYF. CDR3 bases: TGTGCCAGCAGTGATTCAACTCGCCCGGGGGAGACCCAGTACTTC.

This sequence joins TRBV7-3 and TRBJ2-1, with a weak D call TRBD1 (6 bases). V was cut by 4 bases and J by 8 bases, with 18 bases left in between. Germline CDR1 SGHTA, CDR2 FQGTGA. This CDR3 region has 15 residues. DNA for the CDR3: TGTGCCAGCAGCTCTCTTCAGGGGCGTAACGATGAGCAGTTCTTC. It is translated as CASSSLQGRNDEQFF.

This clonotype was counted ten times or more. This sequence joins TRBV20-1 and TRBJ2-7; D is unresolved. Germline CDR1 reads DFQATT; CDR2 reads SNEGSKA (reference sequence). The CDR3 is made up of 11 amino acids. V lost 6 bases, J lost 1 base, and 7 bases lay in between. The CDR3 region is CSAPVSYEQYF. The CDR3 coding sequence is TGCAGTGCCCCCGTTTCCTACGAGCAGTACTTC.

The chain uses TRBV12-3 or TRBV12-4 and TRBJ2-2; 7 bases map to TRBD1. There are 13 residues in the CDR3. J lost 1 base, V lost 11 bases, and 4 bases had no gene match. The CDR3 DNA reads TGTGCCGCCCGGACAGGGAACACCGGGGAGCTGTTTTTT. This encodes CAARTGNTGELFF.

In this sample, this clonotype turned up a few times. The CDR3 DNA follows: TGTGCCAGTAGTCCCTTCGGGTGGGGGAACACTGAAGCTTTCTTT. As protein: CASSPFGWGNTEAFF. The chain combines TRBV19 with TRBJ1-1; D not resolved. CDR1 is LNHDA, CDR2 SQIVND, per germline (reference sequence). V lost 5 bases and J lost 1, with 14 bases in between. CDR3 length: 15 amino acids.

This chain uses TRBV15 with TRBJ2-7; 7 positions match TRBD1. This CDR3 is 14 amino acids long. Losses at the gene ends were 5 bases for V and 3 bases for J; bases not matched to a gene: 7. Germline lookup yields CDR1 LNHNV and CDR2 YYDKDF (reference sequence). This CDR3 reads CATSLGGASYEQYF. In nucleotides, the CDR3 is TGTGCCACCAGCTTAGGGGGCGCAAGCTACGAGCAGTACTTC.

This clonotype was observed a few times. The chain combines TRBV6-2 or TRBV6-3 with TRBJ2-1, with D perhaps TRBD1 (6 bases). The V gene lost 7 bases and the J gene lost 2 bases, with 15 bases spanning the gap. CDR1 MNHEY and CDR2 SVGEGT come from the germline V gene. This CDR3 is 15 amino acids long. The CDR3 is CASTIRDTPYNEQFF. CDR3 bases: TGTGCCAGCACAATCCGGGACACCCCCTACAATGAGCAGTTCTTC.

This clonotype was seen more than once but under ten times. Germline is not matched at one junction end, which may reflect a read error. The CDR3 coding sequence is TGTACCAGCATCCCGGGGACGGCTTATAACGAGCAGTACTTC. As protein: CTSIPGTAYNEQYF. The chain recombines TRBV7-3 with TRBJ2-5; perhaps D is TRBD1 or TRBD2 (5 bases each). The J call may be faulty, since TRBJ2-7 better matches the DNA end. The CDR3 contains 14 residues. CDR1 is SGHTA, CDR2 FQGTGA, per germline.